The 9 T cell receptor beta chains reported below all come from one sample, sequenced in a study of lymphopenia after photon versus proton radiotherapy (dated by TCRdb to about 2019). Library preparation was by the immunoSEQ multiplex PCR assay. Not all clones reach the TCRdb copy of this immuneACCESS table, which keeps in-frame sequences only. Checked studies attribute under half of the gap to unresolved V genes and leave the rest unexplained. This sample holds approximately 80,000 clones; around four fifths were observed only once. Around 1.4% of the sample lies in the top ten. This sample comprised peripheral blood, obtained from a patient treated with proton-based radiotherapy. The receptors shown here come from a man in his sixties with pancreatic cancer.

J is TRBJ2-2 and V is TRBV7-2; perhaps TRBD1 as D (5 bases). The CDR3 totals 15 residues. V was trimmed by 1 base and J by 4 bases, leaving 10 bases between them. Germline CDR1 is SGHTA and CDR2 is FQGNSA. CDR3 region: CASSLVQQGTGELFF. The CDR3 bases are TGTGCCAGCAGCTTAGTTCAGCAGGGCACCGGGGAGCTGTTTTTT.

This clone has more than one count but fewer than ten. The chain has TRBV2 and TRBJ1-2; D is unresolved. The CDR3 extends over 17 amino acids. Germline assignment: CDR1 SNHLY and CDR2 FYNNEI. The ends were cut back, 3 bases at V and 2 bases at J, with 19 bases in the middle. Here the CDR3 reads CASSDHDGLSENYGYTF. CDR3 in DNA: TGTGCCAGCAGTGACCATGATGGCCTAAGTGAAAACTATGGCTACACCTTC.

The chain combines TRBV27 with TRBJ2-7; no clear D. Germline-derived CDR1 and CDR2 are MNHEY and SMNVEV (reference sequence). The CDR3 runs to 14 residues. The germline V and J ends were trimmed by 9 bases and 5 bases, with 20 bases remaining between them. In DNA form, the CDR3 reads TGTGCCAGATCGAGACTGATTGGCGATCACGAGCAGTACTTC. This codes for CARSRLIGDHEQYF.

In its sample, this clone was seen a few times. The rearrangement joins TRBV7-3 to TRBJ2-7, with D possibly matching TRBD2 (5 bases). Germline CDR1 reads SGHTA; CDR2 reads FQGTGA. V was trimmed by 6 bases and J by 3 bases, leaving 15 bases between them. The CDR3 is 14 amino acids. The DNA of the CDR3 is TGTGCCAGCAGGGCGGGCCTCCAGTTCTACGAGCAGTACTTC. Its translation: CASRAGLQFYEQYF.

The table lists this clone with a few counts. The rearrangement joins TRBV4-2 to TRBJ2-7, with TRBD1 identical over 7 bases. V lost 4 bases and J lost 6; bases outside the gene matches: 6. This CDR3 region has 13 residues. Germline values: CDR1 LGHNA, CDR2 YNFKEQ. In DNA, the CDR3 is TGTGCCAGCAGCCTTCGGACAGGCCGCGAGCAGTACTTC. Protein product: CASSLRTGREQYF.

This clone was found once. CDR3 region: CASSVLRQVTDTQYF. Here the CDR3 DNA reads TGTGCCAGCAGCGTACTACGACAGGTCACAGATACGCAGTATTTT. The chain links TRBV7-9 to TRBJ2-3, with TRBD1 as a possible D gene (6 bases). Germline loops: CDR1 SEHNR, CDR2 FQNEAQ (reference sequence). V was shortened by 5 bases and J by 2 bases, with 14 bases between the two germline ends. The CDR3 runs to 15 residues.

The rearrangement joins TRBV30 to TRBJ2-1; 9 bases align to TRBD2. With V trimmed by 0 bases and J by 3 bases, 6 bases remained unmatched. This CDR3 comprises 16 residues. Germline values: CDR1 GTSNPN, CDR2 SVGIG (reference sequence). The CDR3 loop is CAWSVRSSGSYNEQFF. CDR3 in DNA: TGTGCCTGGAGTGTAAGAAGTAGCGGGAGCTACAATGAGCAGTTCTTC.

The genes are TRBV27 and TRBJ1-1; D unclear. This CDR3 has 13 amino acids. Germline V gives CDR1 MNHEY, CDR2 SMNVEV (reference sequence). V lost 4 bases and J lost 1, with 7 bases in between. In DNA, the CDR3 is TGTGCCAGCAGTTCCCTGGCGAACACTGAAGCTTTCTTT. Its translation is CASSSLANTEAFF.

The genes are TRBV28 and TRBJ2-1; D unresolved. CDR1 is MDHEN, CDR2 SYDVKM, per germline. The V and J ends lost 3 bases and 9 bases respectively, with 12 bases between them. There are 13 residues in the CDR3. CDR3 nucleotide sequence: TGTGCCAGCAGTTTTCCAAATAACTTTGAGCAGTTCTTC. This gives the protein CASSFPNNFEQFF.